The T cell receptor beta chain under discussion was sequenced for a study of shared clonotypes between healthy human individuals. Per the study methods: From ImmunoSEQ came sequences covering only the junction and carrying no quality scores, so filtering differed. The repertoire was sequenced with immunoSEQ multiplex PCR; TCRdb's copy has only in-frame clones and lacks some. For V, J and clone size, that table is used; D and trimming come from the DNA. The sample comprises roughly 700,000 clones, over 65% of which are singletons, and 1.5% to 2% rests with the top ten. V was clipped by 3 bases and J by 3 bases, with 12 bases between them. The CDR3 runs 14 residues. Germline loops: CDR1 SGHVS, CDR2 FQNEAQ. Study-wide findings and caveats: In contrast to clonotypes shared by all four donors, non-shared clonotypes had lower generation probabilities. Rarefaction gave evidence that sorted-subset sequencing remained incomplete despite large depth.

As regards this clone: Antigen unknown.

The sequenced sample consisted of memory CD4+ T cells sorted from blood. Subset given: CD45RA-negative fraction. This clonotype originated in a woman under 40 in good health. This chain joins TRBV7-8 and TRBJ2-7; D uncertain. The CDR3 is CASSLALSGYEQYF. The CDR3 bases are TGTGCCAGCAGCTTGGCACTATCAGGCTACGAGCAGTACTTC.